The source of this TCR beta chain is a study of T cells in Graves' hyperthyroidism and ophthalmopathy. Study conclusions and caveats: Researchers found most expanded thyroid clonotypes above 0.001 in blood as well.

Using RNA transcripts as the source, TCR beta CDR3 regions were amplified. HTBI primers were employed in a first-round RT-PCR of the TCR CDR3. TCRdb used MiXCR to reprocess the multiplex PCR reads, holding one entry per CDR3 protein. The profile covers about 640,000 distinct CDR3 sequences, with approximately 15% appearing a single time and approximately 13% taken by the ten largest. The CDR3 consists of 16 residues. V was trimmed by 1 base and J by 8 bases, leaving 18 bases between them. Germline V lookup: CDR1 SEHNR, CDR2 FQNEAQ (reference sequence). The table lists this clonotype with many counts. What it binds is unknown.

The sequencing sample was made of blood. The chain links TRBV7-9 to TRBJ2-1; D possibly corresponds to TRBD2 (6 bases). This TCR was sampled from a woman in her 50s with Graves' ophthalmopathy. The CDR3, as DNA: TGTGCCAGCAGCTTAGGAGGTGGGGTCAGGGAGGATGAGCAGTTCTTC. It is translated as CASSLGGGVREDEQFF.